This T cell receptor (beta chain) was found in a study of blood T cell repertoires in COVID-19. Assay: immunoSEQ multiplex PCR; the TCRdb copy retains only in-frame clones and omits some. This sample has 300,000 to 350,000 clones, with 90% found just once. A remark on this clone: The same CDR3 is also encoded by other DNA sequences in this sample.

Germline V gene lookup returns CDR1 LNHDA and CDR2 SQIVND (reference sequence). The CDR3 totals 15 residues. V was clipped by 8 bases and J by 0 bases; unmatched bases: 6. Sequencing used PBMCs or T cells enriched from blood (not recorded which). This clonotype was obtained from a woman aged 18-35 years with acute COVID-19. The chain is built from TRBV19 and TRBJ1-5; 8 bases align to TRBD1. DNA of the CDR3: TGTGCCAGTTCCGACAGGGGCAATAGCAATCAGCCCCAGCATTTT. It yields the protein CASSDRGNSNQPQHF.